This T cell receptor beta chain was sequenced for a study of blood T cell repertoires in COVID-19. The protocol was immunoSEQ multiplex PCR, while the TCRdb copy is restricted to in-frame clones and leaves out a portion. This table holds about 190,000 clones, 70% to 85% found once. The recovered donors of Cohort 3 showed two negative PCRs, clearance, or symptom resolution. V lost 3 bases to trimming and J lost 5 bases; unmatched junction nucleotides: 5. Germline loops: CDR1 MDHEN, CDR2 SYDVKM. The CDR3 length is 14 residues. Comments on this clone: The same CDR3 also results from other DNA sequences found in this sample.

This rearrangement joins TRBV28 to TRBJ1-1, with 8 bases fitting TRBD1. This clonotype was sampled from a woman in her twenties or thirties who had recovered from COVID-19. Sample: PBMCs or T cells enriched from blood (not recorded which). CDR3 bases: TGTGCCAGCAGTTTGGACAGGGTGAGGACTGAAGCTTTCTTT. Its translation is CASSLDRVRTEAFF.